This T cell receptor beta chain was identified during a study of immune evolution from preneoplasia to lung adenocarcinoma. The CDR3 contains 15 residues. After removal of 0 bases from V and 7 bases from J, the junction contained 6 bases not matched to a gene. Germline CDR1 is PRHDT and CDR2 is FYEKMQ (reference sequence). The data were produced by immunoSEQ multiplex PCR, yet TCRdb's version contains in-frame clones alone and is incomplete. The table has about 11,000 clones, 65% to 80% seen once. As to this clone: The antigen remains unidentified.

Broader study findings: Clonality was highest in normal lung, lower in later-stage lesions apparently.

The sample was FFPE normal lung tissue adjacent to the tumor. The chain recombines TRBV13 with TRBJ2-1, with TRBD1 matching 7 bases. This clonotype was obtained from a person between 60 and 69 years old with lung adenocarcinoma. Some clones in this sample may be carry-over from other donors' samples. Here the CDR3 reads CASSLGLGQANEQFF. Here the CDR3 DNA reads TGTGCCAGCAGCTTAGGGTTAGGACAGGCTAATGAGCAGTTCTTC.